This TCR beta chain came from a study of cytomegalovirus exposure and HLA in healthy donors. Study conclusions and caveats: The classifier was said to identify cytomegalovirus status with high specificity and sensitivity. CMV antigen specificity was confirmed in vitro for three CMV-associated chains. Among TCR beta chains, those listed as cytomegalovirus-associated numbered around 160. Many donors shared some public TCRs, even though most TCR sequences were rare.

Germline V lookup: CDR1 MDHEN, CDR2 SYDVKM. Germline trimming cut 5 bases from V and 1 base from J; bases unmatched to any gene: 9. The CDR3 extends over 17 amino acids. A note on this clone: No antigen is known for it.

A multiplex PCR was run with 60 Vbeta primers and 13 Jbeta primers. TCRdb's table, derived via immunoSEQ multiplex PCR, lists solely in-frame clones and lacks some. The sample yields fewer than 140,000 clones, around 80% seen once. The sample consisted of PBMCs. This chain connects TRBV28 to TRBJ2-3; 10 positions match TRBD1. The receptor was isolated from a man between 60 and 70 years old in good health and CMV-seronegative. CDR3 DNA sequence: TGTGCCAGCAGTCCCCGACAGGGGGCGCGGGGCACAGATACGCAGTATTTT. Amino acid sequence: CASSPRQGARGTDTQYF.